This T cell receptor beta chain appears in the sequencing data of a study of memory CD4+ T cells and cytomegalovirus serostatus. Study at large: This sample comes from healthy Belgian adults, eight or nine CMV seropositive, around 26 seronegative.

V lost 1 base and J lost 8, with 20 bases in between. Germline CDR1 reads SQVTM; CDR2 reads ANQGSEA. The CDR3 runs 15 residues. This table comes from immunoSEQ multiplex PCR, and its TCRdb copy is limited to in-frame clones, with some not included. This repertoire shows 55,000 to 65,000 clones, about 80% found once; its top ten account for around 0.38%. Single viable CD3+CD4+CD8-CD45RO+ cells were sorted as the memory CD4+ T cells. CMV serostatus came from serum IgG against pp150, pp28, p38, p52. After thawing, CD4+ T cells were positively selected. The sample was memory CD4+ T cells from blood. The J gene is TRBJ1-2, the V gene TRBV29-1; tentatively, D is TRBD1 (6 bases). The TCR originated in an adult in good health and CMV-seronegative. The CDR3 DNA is TGCAGCGTTGAAGCAAGACAGACAGGAGTTTTGGGCTACACCTTC. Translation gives CSVEARQTGVLGYTF.